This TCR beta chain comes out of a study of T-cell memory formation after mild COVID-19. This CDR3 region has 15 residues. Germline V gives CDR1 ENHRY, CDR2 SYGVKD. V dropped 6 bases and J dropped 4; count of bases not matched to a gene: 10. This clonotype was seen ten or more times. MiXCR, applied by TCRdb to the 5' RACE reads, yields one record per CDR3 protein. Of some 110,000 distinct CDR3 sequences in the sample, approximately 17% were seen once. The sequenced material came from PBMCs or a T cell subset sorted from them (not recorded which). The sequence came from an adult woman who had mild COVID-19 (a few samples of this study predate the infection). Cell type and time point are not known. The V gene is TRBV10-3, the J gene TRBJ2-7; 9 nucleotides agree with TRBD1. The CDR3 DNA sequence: TGTGCCATCAGCGAAGGGACAGGGCAATCTTACGAGCAGTACTTC. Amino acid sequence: CAISEGTGQSYEQYF.